This T cell receptor (beta chain) is drawn from a study of T cells in Graves' hyperthyroidism and ophthalmopathy. Background on the study: Pretreatment peripheral blood was obtained at initial diagnosis.

Study conclusions and caveats: Stable hyperthyroidism was told apart from ophthalmopathy by a model built on 13 V-J features.

About this clonotype itself: The antigen remains undetermined. This may be a read error: a much more frequent sequence differs by one nucleotide.

This CDR3 region has 13 residues. V lost 5 bases and J 2 bases, leaving 10 bases between the germline ends. CDR1 is SGHAT, CDR2 FQNNGV, per germline. The investigators amplified TCR beta CDR3 regions from RNA transcripts. HTBI primers were used for first-round RT-PCR of the TCR CDR3. One entry per CDR3 protein, called by TCRdb with MiXCR from the multiplex PCR reads. Of 300,000 to 400,000 distinct CDR3 sequences listed, roughly 13% are singletons. The V and J genes are TRBV11-2 and TRBJ2-7, with TRBD2 as a possible D gene (6 bases). The receptor's source is a woman between 55 and 75 years old with Graves' hyperthyroidism. Sequencing was performed on blood. The CDR3 region has the DNA TGTGCCAGCAGCGCGGGACTTGCCTACGAGCAGTACTTC. Translation: CASSAGLAYEQYF. Filled out from reference TRBV11-2 and TRBJ2-7, the complete variable domain reads EAGVAQSPRYKIIEKRQSVAFWCNPISGHATLYWYQQILGQGPKLLIQFQNNGVVDDSQLPKDRFSAERLKGVDSTLKIQPAKLEDSAVYLCASSAGLAYEQYFGPGTRLTVT.